This T cell receptor (beta chain) was sequenced in a study of T cell responses to AZD1222 COVID-19 vaccine. V gave up 0 bases and J gave up 5 bases, with 20 bases separating them. Germline CDR1 SGHKS, CDR2 YYEKEE (reference sequence). This CDR3 is 17 amino acids long. This table comes from immunoSEQ multiplex PCR, and its TCRdb copy is limited to in-frame clones, with some not included. This table has 250,000 to 300,000 clones, 90% to 95% appearing once. This receptor was taken from an adult who received the AZD1222 COVID-19 vaccine. This chain joins TRBV5-5 and TRBJ1-1, with D possibly being TRBD1 (6 bases). Source: peripheral blood, taken 28 days after the second AZD1222 dose. In DNA form, the CDR3 reads TGTGCCAGCAGCTTGGGAGGCTCCCCACAGGGTGGTACTGAAGCTTTCTTT. This translates into CASSLGGSPQGGTEAFF. The full variable domain, its missing parts supplied by reference TRBV5-5 and TRBJ1-1, is DAGVTQSPTHLIKTRGQQVTLRCSPISGHKSVSWYQQVLGQGPQFIFQYYEKEERGRGNFPDRFSARQFPNYSSELNVNALLLGDSALYLCASSLGGSPQGGTEAFFGQGTRLTVV.